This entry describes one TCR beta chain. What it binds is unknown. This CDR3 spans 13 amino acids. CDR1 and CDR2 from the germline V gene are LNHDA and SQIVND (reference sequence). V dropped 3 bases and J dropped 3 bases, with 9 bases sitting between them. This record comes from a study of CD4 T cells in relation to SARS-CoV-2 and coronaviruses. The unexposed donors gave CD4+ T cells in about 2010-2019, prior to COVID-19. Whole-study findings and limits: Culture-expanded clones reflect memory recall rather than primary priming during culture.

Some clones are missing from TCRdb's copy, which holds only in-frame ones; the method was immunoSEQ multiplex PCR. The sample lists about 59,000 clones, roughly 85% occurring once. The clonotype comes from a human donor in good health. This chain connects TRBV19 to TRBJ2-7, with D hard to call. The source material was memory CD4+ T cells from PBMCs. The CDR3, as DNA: TGTGCCAGTAGTATCAGGCAGAACTACGAGCAGTACTTC. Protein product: CASSIRQNYEQYF.